This T cell receptor (beta chain) was retrieved from a study of T cells in Graves' hyperthyroidism and ophthalmopathy. This CDR3 comprises 14 residues. With 6 bases clipped from V and 7 bases from J, the junction kept 5 bases outside the gene matches. Germline V gene lookup returns CDR1 MNHEY and CDR2 SVGAGI. Researchers took RNA transcripts and amplified the TCR beta CDR3 regions from them. TCR CDR3 underwent first-round RT-PCR with the HTBI primer set. One entry per CDR3 protein results from TCRdb running MiXCR on the multiplex PCR reads. The profile shows 700,000 to 850,000 distinct CDR3 sequences, over 35% of them singletons. The authors deemed Graves' hyperthyroidism stable absent ophthalmopathy progression within 18 months.

The gene calls are TRBV6-5 and TRBJ1-6, with 8 bases aligning to TRBD1. This TCR came from a woman between 35 and 50 years old with Graves' hyperthyroidism. Source material: blood. CDR3: CASSLQGENSPLHF. The DNA for the CDR3 is TGTGCCAGCAGCCTACAGGGGGAAAATTCACCCCTCCACTTT.